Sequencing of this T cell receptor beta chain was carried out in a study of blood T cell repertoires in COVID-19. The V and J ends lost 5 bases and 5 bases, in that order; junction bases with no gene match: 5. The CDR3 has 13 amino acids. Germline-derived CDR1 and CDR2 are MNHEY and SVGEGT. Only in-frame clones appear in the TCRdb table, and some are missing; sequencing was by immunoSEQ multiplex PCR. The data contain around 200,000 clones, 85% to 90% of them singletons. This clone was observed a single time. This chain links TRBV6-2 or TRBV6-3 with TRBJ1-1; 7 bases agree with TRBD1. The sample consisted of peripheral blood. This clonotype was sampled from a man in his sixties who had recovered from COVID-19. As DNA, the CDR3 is TGTGCCAGCAGTGCCACGACAGGGACTGAAGCTTTCTTT. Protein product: CASSATTGTEAFF.